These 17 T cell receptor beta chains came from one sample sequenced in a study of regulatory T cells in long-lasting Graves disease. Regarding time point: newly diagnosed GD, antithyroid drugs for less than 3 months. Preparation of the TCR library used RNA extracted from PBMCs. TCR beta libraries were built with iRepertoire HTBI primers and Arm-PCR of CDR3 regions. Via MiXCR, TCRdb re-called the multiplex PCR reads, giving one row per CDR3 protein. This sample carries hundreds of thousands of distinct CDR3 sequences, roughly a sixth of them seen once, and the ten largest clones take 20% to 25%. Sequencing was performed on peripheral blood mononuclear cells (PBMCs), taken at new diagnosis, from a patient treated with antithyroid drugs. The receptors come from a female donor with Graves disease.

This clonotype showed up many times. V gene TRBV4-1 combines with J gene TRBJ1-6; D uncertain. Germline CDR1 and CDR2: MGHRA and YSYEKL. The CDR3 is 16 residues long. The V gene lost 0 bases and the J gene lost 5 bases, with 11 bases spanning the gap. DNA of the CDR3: TGCGCCAGCAGCCAAGAAGACCTAGCGAATAATTCACCCCTCCACTTT. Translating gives CASSQEDLANNSPLHF.

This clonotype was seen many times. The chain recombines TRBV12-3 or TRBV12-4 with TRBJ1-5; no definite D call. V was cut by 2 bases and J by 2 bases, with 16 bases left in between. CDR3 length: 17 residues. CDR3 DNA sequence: TGTGCCAGCAGTTTATTTACCCCTCGGGCCGGCAATCAGCCCCAGCATTTT. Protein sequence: CASSLFTPRAGNQPQHF.

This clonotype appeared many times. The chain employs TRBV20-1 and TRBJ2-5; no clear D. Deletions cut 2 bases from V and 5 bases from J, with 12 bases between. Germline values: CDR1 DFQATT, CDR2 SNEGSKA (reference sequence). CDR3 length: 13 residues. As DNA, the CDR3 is TGCAGTGCTAGATATACATTCCCCGAGACCCAGTACTTC. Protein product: CSARYTFPETQYF.

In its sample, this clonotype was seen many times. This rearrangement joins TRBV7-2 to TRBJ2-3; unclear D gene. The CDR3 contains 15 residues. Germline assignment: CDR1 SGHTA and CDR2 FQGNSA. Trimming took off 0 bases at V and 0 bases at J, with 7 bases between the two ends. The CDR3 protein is CASSLASESTDTQYF. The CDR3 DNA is TGTGCCAGCAGCTTAGCTTCGGAGAGCACAGATACGCAGTATTTT.

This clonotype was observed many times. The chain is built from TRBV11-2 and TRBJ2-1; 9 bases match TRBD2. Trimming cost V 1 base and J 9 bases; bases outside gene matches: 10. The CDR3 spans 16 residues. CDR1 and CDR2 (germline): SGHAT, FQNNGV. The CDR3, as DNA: TGTGCCAGCAGCTTAGGCACCCGCGGGGGGGGCCTTGAGCAGTTCTTC. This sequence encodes CASSLGTRGGGLEQFF.

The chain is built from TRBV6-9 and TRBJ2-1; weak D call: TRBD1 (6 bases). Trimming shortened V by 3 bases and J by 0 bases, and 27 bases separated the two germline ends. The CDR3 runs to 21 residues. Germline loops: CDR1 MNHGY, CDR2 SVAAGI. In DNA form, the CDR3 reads TGTGCCAGCAGTTACTCGAACGCTGGCAGGGGAATAGTAAGCTCCTACAATGAGCAGTTCTTC. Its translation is CASSYSNAGRGIVSSYNEQFF.

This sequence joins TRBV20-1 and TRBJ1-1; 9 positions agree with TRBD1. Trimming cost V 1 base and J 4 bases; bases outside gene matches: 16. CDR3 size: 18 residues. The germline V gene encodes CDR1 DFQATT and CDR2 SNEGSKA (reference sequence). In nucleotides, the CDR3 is TGCAGTGCTAGAGTCAGGGTGGGACAGGGATTTGGTGGCACTGAAGCTTTCTTT. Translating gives CSARVRVGQGFGGTEAFF.

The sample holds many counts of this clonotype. The CDR3 DNA sequence: TGTGCCAGCAGTTTAGGACGCTCATCTGGAAACACCATATATTTT. This codes for CASSLGRSSGNTIYF. This chain connects TRBV12-3 or TRBV12-4 to TRBJ1-3; D gene uncertain. Trimming took 1 base from V and 1 from J, leaving 8 bases between them. The CDR3 runs 15 residues.

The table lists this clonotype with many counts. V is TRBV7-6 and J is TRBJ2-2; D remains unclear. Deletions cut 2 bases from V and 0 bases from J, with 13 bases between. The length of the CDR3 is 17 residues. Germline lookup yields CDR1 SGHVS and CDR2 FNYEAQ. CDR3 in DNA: TGTGCCAGCAGCTTATTAAGGAAACCTACGAACACCGGGGAGCTGTTTTTT. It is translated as CASSLLRKPTNTGELFF.

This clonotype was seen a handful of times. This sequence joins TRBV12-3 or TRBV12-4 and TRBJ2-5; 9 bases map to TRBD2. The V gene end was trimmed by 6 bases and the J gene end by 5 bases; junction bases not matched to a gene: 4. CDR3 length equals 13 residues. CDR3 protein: CASSNLAGETQYF. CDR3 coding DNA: TGTGCCAGCAGCAACCTAGCGGGGGAGACCCAGTACTTC.

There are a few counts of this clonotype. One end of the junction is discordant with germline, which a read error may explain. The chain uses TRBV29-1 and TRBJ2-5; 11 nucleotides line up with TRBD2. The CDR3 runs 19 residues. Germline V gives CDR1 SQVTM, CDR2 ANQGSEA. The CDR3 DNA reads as TGCAGCGTTCCCTCGCCGGGGCTAGCGGGAGGTTGGTACCAAGTGACCCAGTACTTC. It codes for CSVPSPGLAGGWYQVTQYF.

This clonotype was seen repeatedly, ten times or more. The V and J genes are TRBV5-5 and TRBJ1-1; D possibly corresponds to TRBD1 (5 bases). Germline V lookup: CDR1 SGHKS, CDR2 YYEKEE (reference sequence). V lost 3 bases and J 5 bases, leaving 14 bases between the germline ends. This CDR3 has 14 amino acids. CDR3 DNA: TGTGCCAGCAGCTCTGGGGCGAGGGATACTGAAGCTTTCTTT. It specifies CASSSGARDTEAFF.

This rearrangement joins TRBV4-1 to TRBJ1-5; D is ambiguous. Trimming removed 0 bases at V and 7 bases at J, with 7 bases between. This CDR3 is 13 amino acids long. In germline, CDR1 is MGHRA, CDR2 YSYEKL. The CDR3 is CASSQDRFQPQHF. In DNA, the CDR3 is TGCGCCAGCAGCCAAGATCGGTTCCAGCCCCAGCATTTT.

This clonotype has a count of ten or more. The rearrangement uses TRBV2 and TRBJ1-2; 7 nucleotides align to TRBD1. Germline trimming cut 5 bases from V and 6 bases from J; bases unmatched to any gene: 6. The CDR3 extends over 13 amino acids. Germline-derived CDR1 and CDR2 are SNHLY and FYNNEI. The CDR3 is CASSTTGTDGYTF. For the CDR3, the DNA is TGTGCCAGCAGTACGACAGGGACTGATGGCTACACCTTC. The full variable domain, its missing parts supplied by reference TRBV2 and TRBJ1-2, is EPEVTQTPSHQVTQMGQEVILRCVPISNHLYFYWYRQILGQKVEFLVSFYNNEISEKSEIFDDQFSVERPDGSNFTLKIRSTKLEDSAMYFCASSTTGTDGYTFGSGTRLTVV.

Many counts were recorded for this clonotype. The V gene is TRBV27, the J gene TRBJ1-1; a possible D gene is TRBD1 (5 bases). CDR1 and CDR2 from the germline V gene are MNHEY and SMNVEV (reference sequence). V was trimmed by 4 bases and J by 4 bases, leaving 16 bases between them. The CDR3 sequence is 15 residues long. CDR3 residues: CASSWVRGYSTEAFF. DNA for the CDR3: TGTGCCAGCAGTTGGGTGCGGGGGTACAGCACTGAAGCTTTCTTT.

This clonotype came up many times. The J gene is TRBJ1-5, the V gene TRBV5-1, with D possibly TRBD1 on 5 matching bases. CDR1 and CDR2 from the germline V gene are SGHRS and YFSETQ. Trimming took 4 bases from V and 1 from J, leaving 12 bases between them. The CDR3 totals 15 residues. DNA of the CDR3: TGCGCCAGCAGCCCGGAAGGGGACAGCAATCAGCCCCAGCATTTT. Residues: CASSPEGDSNQPQHF.

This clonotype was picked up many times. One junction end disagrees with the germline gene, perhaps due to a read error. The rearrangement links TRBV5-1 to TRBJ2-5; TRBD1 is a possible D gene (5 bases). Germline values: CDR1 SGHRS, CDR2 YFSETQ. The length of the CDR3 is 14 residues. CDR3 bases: TGTGCCAGCAGCTTAGGAGACAGCCAAGAGACCCAGTACTTC. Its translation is CASSLGDSQETQYF.